This T cell receptor beta chain was obtained from a study of T cell changes during pregnancy in multiple sclerosis. V lost 8 bases and J lost 2; bases outside the gene matches: 0. Germline V gene sequence: CDR1 LNHDA, CDR2 SQIVND (reference sequence). CDR3 length: 13 residues. Sequencing used immunoSEQ multiplex PCR; TCRdb keeps in-frame clones, though not all of them. The table has approximately 61,000 clones, roughly 86% seen once; the top ten hold 1.5% to 2%. This chain joins TRBV19 and TRBJ2-5; 12 bases agree with TRBD2. The sequence was collected from a female donor with multiple sclerosis, enrolled in a pregnancy study. The material was peripheral blood, obtained in the first trimester of pregnancy. In nucleotides, the CDR3 is TGTGCCAGTGGACTAGCGGGACAAGAGACCCAGTACTTC. It specifies CASGLAGQETQYF.